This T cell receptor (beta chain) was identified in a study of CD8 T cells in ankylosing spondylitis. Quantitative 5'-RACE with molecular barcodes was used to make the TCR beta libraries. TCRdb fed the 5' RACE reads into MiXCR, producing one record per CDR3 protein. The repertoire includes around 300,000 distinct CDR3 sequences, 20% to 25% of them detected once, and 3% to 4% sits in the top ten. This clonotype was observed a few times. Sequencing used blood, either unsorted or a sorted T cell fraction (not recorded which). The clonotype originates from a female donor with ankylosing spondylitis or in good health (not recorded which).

This CDR3 is CSARVPRQGEKLFF. The CDR3 coding sequence is TGCAGTGCTAGGGTGCCGAGACAGGGGGAAAAACTGTTTTTT. The chain employs TRBV20-1 and TRBJ1-4; 8 bases agree with TRBD1. Looked up from germline, CDR1 is DFQATT and CDR2 is SNEGSKA (reference sequence). Germline trimming cut 3 bases from V and 8 bases from J; bases unmatched to any gene: 8. The CDR3 sequence is 14 residues long.